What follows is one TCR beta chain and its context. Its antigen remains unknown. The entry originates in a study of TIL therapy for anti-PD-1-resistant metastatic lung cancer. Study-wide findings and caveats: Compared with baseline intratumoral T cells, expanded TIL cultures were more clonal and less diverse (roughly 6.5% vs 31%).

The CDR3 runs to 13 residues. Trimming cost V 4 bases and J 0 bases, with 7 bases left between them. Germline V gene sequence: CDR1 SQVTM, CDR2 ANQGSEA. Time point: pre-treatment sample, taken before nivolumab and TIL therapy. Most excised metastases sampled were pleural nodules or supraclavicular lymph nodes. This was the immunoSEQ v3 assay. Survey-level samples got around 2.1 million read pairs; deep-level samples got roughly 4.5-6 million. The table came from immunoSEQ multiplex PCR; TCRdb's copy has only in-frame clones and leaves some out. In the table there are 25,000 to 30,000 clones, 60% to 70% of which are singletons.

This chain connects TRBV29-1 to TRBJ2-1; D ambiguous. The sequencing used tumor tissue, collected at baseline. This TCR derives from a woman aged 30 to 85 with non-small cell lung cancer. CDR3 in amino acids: CSVGRSSYNEQFF. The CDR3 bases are TGCAGCGTTGGCCGTTCCTCCTACAATGAGCAGTTCTTC.